This entry features one T cell receptor beta chain sequence. Its cognate antigen has yet to be identified. The record originates from a study of T cells expressing NK-cell markers (TCRdb year 2020). With regard to the full study: TCR beta-chain repertoires were profiled in sorted CD3+CD56+NKG2C+, CD3+CD56+NKG2C- and CD3+CD56-NKG2C+ T-cell subsets from several donors. Among the eight sequenced donors, seven were HCMV-seropositive and one was HCMV-seronegative. All eight donors whose samples were sequenced were randomly selected healthy volunteers, three of them men and five women. Sequencing of the libraries produced 2 x 150 bp reads on Illumina HiSeq 2000/2500, MiSeq or NextSeq. Findings and caveats that apply to the study as a whole: It remained unclear whether the expanded NKG2C-expressing T cell clones were specific for HCMV antigens. Those dominant clonotypes were again the most abundant among CD3+CD56-NKG2C+ cells in a handful of donors, at roughly 25-60.1%. In several donors, the dominant CD3+CD56+NKG2C+ clonotypes were found to rank among the top 10 CD8+ clonotypes and to make up roughly 1.0-8% of CD8+ T cells.

Spanning cysteine to phenylalanine, the CDR3 consists of 14 amino acids. The coding DNA is unavailable. TCRdb names Illumina HiSeq 2000 as the instrument used. TCR beta cDNA libraries were prepared using 5'RACE template switching, which introduced a universal primer site and unique molecular identifiers. Synthesis of cDNA was primed from the TCR beta constant segment and was followed by two consecutive PCR amplification steps. The authors' pipeline ran thus. MIGEC was used to demultiplex reads and group reads by UMI, and MiTCR was used to assemble and quantify clonotypes. To remove erroneous sequences, TCR cDNA sequences were retained only when supported by two or more reads. The tcR package was used for downstream repertoire analysis, and clonotypes were matched between fractions using CDR3 nucleotide sequence together with V segment. VDJmatch was used to annotate antigen specificity against VDJdb, with one amino acid substitution allowed in CDR3. Reads reprocessed by TCRdb are summarized as one entry per CDR3 protein sequence, and DNA is absent. The V and J calls come from TCRdb's annotation, not from the publication. The table of this sample itemizes hundreds of thousands of distinct CDR3 sequences. The top ten constitute about 4% of the sample.

A commercial ELISA kit detecting HCMV-specific IgG in serum was used to determine HCMV serostatus. Ficoll density gradient centrifugation was used to isolate peripheral blood mononuclear cells from blood. The chain is assembled from TRBV12-3 or TRBV12-4 and TRBJ2-1; the D gene TCRdb calls, TRBD2, cannot be checked with no DNA. The source of this sequence is a woman aged 18 to 75 in good health. The sequenced sample consisted of blood T cells: a sorted CD56 or NKG2C T cell subset, CD4+ or CD8+ T cells, or bulk PBMC T cells (not recorded which). The CDR3 in this case is CASSSRLAVDEQFF.